These T cell receptor beta chains were read from a single sample in a study of Tregs in tolerant kidney transplant recipients. The method was immunoSEQ multiplex PCR; TCRdb's version includes in-frame clones alone and lacks a portion of them. The sample carries about 240,000 clones, approximately 83% recorded once. What was sequenced was CD4+ T cells from blood. The receptors were gathered from a human donor in good health. Each CDR3 is given with its conserved first and last residue. A D gene is named only where the DNA matches it firmly. Clone size is not always given. Where it is, it says once, few, many or a class for expanded clones.

TRBV4-1	TRBJ2-2	NA	NA	CASSQFGDKPELFF	TGCGCCAGCAGCCAGTTCGGTGATAAGCCGGAGCTGTTTTTT
TRBV2	TRBJ1-6	NA	NA	CASSLAVNSPLHF	TGTGCCAGCAGCTTGGCTGTGAATTCACCCCTCCACTTT
TRBV4-1	TRBJ2-7	few	TRBD1	CASSREKGQGRGEQYF	TGCGCCAGCAGCCGCGAAAAAGGACAGGGGAGGGGGGAGCAGTACTTC
TRBV28	TRBJ2-3	NA	TRBD1	CASRGDRDSVDTQYF	TGTGCCAGCAGGGGGGACAGGGACTCAGTGGATACGCAGTATTTT
TRBV9	TRBJ2-3	NA	NA	CASSVSVDTQYF	TGTGCCAGCAGCGTAAGTGTAGATACGCAGTATTTT
TRBV6-5	TRBJ1-1	NA	TRBD1	CASSYWAGGADTEAFF	TGTGCCAGCAGTTACTGGGCAGGGGGCGCGGACACTGAAGCTTTCTTT
TRBV5-1	TRBJ2-2	NA	NA	CASSLLDPNTGELFF	TGCGCCAGCAGCTTGTTGGACCCGAACACCGGGGAGCTGTTTTTT
TRBV11-2	TRBJ1-1	NA	TRBD1	CASSLDLLRQGFSEAFF	TGTGCCAGCAGCTTAGATCTACTGAGACAGGGATTCTCTGAAGCTTTCTTT
TRBV12-5	TRBJ2-5	NA	NA	CASGLVWLPGRSETQYF	TGTGCTAGTGGTTTGGTATGGTTGCCCGGGCGGTCAGAGACCCAGTACTTC
TRBV11-2	TRBJ1-5	few	NA	CASSLDGNTKPQHF	TGTGCCAGCAGCTTAGATGGGAACACAAAGCCCCAGCATTTT
TRBV10-1	TRBJ2-1	NA	NA	CASSDHLTLGDEQFF	TGCGCCAGCAGTGATCATCTGACCCTGGGGGATGAGCAGTTCTTC
TRBV27	TRBJ2-5	NA	NA	CASSLVGAGETQYF	TGTGCCAGCAGTCTAGTGGGGGCAGGAGAGACCCAGTACTTC
TRBV6-5	TRBJ2-1	NA	TRBD2	CATQRLAGVNEQFF	TGTGCCACCCAGAGACTAGCGGGAGTCAATGAGCAGTTCTTC
TRBV4-1	TRBJ2-1	few	TRBD2	CASSQAGASGRAGYNEQFF	TGCGCCAGCAGCCAAGCGGGGGCTAGCGGGAGGGCTGGATACAATGAGCAGTTCTTC
TRBV9	TRBJ1-4	NA	TRBD1	CASSVGPTGTNEKLFF	TGTGCCAGCAGCGTAGGTCCGACAGGGACTAATGAAAAACTGTTTTTT
TRBV14	TRBJ1-2	NA	NA	CASSQDLGRVNYGYTF	TGTGCCAGCAGCCAAGACCTGGGGAGGGTAAACTATGGCTACACCTTC
TRBV5-4	TRBJ2-2	NA	NA	CASSLGSGNTGELFF	TGTGCCAGCAGCTTGGGTAGCGGGAACACCGGGGAGCTGTTTTTT
TRBV2	TRBJ2-1	NA	TRBD1	CASRVDRGYNEQFF	TGTGCCAGCAGGGTTGACAGGGGATACAATGAGCAGTTCTTC
TRBV5-1	TRBJ1-5	NA	TRBD1	CASSLGDRGGENQPQHF	TGCGCCAGCAGCTTGGGGGACAGAGGGGGAGAGAATCAGCCCCAGCATTTT
TRBV19	TRBJ2-5	once	TRBD2	CASSIVSGRRETQYF	TGTGCCAGTAGTATCGTTAGCGGGAGGCGAGAGACCCAGTACTTC
TRBV18	TRBJ1-5	NA	NA	CASSPSGGYNQPQHF	TGTGCCAGCTCACCATCGGGGGGATACAATCAGCCCCAGCATTTT
TRBV6-6	TRBJ2-7	NA	TRBD2	CASSSATSGSSYEQYF	TGTGCCAGCAGTTCGGCTACTAGCGGGAGTAGCTACGAGCAGTACTTC
TRBV9	TRBJ2-3	NA	TRBD2	CASSVRWGGLAQDTQYF	TGTGCCAGCAGCGTAAGGTGGGGGGGACTAGCTCAAGATACGCAGTATTTT
TRBV15	TRBJ2-3	once	NA	CATSRFPNPGALRDTQYF	TGTGCCACCAGCAGATTCCCGAACCCGGGGGCTCTAAGGGATACGCAGTATTTT
TRBV7-2	TRBJ2-5	NA	TRBD2	CASSLVGTSGGEETQYF	TGTGCCAGCAGCTTAGTCGGCACTAGCGGGGGGGAGGAGACCCAGTACTTC
TRBV15	TRBJ1-2	NA	NA	CATSREVTNSYGYTF	TGTGCCACCAGCAGAGAGGTGACAAACTCCTATGGCTACACCTTC
TRBV6-5	TRBJ1-5	NA	NA	CASSYSAPGNNQPQHF	TGTGCCAGCAGTTACTCGGCCCCAGGGAACAATCAGCCCCAGCATTTT
TRBV13	TRBJ1-2	NA	TRBD1	CASSHRDRGNYGYTF	TGTGCCAGCAGCCACCGGGACAGGGGGAACTATGGCTACACCTTC